This T cell receptor beta chain was sequenced in a study of blood T cell repertoires in COVID-19. The V end was cut by 1 base, the J end by 3 bases, with 16 bases between. Germline CDR1 is SGHVT and CDR2 is SQSDAQ. CDR3 size: 17 residues. Clones were read by immunoSEQ multiplex PCR, and TCRdb kept only the in-frame ones, dropping some. The repertoire holds under 400,000 clones, with around 88% as singletons. Source material: peripheral blood. This clonotype originated in a woman aged 25 to 45 with COVID-19, enrolled during active disease. This chain uses TRBV7-4 with TRBJ1-3; perhaps TRBD1 as D (5 bases). The CDR3 bases are TGTGCCAGCAGCTTAGGGGGTGGGAAAGGGGATGGAAACACCATATATTTT. Amino acids: CASSLGGGKGDGNTIYF.